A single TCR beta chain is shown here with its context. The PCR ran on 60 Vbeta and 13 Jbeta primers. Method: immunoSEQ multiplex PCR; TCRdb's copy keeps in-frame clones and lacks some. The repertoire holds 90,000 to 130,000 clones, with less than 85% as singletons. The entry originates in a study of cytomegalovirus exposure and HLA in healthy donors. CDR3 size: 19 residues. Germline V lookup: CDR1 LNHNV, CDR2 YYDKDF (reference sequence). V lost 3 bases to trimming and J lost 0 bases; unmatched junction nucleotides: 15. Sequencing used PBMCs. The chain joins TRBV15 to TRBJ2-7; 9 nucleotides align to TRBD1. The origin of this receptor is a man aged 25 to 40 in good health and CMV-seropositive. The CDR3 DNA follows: TGTGCCACCAGCAGCCCCGCCGGGACAGGGCACCGGCTCTCCTACGAGCAGTACTTC. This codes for CATSSPAGTGHRLSYEQYF. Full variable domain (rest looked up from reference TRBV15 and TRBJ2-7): DAMVIQNPRYQVTQFGKPVTLSCSQTLNHNVMYWYQQKSSQAPKLLFHYYDKDFNNEADTPDNFQSRRPNTSFCFLDIRSPGLGDTAMYLCATSSPAGTGHRLSYEQYFGPGTRLTVT.